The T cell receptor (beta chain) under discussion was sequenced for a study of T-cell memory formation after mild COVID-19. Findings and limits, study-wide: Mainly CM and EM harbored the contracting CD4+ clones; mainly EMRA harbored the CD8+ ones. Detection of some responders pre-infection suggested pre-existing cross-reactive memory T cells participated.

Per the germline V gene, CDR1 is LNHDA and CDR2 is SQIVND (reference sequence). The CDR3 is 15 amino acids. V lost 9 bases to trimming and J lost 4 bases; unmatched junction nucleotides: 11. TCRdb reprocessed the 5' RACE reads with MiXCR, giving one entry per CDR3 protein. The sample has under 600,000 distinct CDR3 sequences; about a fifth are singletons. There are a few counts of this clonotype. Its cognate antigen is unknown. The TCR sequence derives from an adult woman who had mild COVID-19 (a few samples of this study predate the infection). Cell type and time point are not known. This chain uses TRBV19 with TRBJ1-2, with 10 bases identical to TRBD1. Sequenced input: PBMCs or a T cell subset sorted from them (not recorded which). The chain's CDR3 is CASCPRDRGTYGYTF. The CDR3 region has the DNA TGTGCCAGCTGCCCCCGGGACAGGGGAACCTATGGCTACACCTTC.